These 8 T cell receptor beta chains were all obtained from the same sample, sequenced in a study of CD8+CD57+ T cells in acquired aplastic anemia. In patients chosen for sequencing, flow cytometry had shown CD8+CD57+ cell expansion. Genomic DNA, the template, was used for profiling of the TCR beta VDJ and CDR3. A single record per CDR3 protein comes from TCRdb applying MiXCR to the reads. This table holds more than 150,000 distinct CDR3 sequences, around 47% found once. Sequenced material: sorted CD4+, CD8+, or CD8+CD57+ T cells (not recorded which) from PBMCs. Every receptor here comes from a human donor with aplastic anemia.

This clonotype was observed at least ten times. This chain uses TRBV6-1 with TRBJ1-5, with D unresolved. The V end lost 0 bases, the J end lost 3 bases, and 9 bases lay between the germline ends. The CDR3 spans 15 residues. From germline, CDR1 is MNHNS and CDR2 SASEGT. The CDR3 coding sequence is TGTGCCAGCAGTGAAGCAAGAAGGTCCAATCAGCCCCAGCATTTT. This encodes CASSEARRSNQPQHF.

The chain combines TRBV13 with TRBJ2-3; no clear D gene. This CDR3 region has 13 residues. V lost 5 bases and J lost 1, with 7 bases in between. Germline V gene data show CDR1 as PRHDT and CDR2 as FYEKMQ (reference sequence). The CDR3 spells CASSRRGTDTQYF. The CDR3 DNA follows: TGTGCCAGCAGCCGACGCGGCACAGATACGCAGTATTTT.

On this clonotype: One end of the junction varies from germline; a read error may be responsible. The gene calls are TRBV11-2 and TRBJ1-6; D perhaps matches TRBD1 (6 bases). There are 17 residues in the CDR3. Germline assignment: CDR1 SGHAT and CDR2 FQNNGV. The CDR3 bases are TGTGCCAGCAGTTTAGATCACAGGGCAACAGGGAATTCACCCCTCCACTTT. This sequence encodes CASSLDHRATGNSPLHF.

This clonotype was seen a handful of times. The CDR3 loop is CASSFGRVEEKLFF. The DNA of the CDR3 is TGTGCCAGCAGTTTTGGCAGGGTGGAGGAAAAACTGTTTTTT. The rearrangement links TRBV12-3 or TRBV12-4 to TRBJ1-4; D is perhaps TRBD1 (5 bases). V was cut by 3 bases and J by 8 bases, with 13 bases left in between. CDR3 length: 14 residues.

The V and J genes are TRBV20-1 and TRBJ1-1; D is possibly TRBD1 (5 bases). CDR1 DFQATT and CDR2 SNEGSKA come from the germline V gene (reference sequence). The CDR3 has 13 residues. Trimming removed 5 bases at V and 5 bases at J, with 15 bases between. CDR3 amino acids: CSAHNRGGTEAFF. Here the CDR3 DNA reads TGCAGTGCTCACAATCGTGGGGGGACTGAAGCTTTCTTT.

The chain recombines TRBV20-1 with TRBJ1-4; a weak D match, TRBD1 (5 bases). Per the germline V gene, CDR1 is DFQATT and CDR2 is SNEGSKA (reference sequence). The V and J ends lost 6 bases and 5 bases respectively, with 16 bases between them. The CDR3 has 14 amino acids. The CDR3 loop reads CSASGMGQNEKLFF. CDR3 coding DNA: TGCAGTGCCTCAGGGATGGGGCAGAATGAAAAACTGTTTTTT.

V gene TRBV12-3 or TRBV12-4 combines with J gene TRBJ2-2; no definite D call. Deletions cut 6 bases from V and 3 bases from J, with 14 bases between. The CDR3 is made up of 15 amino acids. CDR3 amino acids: CASSPRGSYTGELFF. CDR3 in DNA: TGTGCCAGCAGCCCCCGAGGCAGCTACACCGGGGAGCTGTTTTTT.

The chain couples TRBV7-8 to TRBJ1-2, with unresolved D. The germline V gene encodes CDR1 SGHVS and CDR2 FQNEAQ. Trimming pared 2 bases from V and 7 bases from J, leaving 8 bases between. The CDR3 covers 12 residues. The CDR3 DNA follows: TGTGCCAGCAGCTTAAAGACACTTGGCTACACCTTC. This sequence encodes CASSLKTLGYTF.